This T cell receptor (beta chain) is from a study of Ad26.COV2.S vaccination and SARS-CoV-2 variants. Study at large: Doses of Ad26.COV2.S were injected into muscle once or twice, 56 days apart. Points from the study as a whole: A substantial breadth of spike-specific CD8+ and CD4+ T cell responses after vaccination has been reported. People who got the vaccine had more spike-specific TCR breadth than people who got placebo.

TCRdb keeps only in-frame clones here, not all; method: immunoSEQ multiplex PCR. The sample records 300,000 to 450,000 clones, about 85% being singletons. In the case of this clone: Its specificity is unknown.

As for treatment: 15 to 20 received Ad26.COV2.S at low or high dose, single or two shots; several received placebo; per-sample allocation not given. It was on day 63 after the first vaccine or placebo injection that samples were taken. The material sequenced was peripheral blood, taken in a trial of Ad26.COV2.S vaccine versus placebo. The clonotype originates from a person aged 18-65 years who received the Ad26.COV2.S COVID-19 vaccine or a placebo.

CDR3 DNA sequence: TGTGCCATCAGTGAAGGGCAGACACTCTCCAAAAACATTCAGTACTTC. This encodes CAISEGQTLSKNIQYF. The chain has TRBV10-3 and TRBJ2-4; no clear D gene. Germline CDR1 ENHRY, CDR2 SYGVKD. The CDR3 runs to 16 residues. V shed 3 bases and J shed 2 bases, with 14 bases lying between them.